These T cell receptor beta chains were read from a single sample in a study of early T cells in non-severe SARS-CoV-2 infection. MiXCR, run by TCRdb on the 5' RACE reads, gives a single entry per CDR3 protein. The table lists some 80,000 distinct CDR3 sequences, around 10% of them singletons. The sample in question was whole blood, obtained at baseline. The receptor source for this set is an adult who was a healthcare worker with PCR-confirmed SARS-CoV-2 infection or an uninfected control (not recorded which). The donor label of this sample is uncertain. Both conserved end residues are part of each CDR3. Fields, in order: clone size, V gene, J gene, D gene, CDR3 protein, CDR3 DNA. The D gene is left open where the match is weak. A row's size may be missing; if present it is once, few, many or a size class.

clone_size: few; v_call: TRBV6-2/TRBV6-3; j_call: TRBJ2-7; d_call: -; cdr3_aa: CASSYPSGYSEQYF; cdr3_nt: TGTGCCAGCAGTTACCCCTCGGGGTACAGCGAGCAGTACTTC
clone_size: many; v_call: TRBV21-1; j_call: TRBJ2-3; d_call: -; cdr3_aa: CASSKTVQTGRSTSTDTQYF; cdr3_nt: TGTGCCAGCAGCAAGACAGTACAAACCGGGAGATCTACTAGCACAGATACGCAGTATTTT
clone_size: -; v_call: TRBV7-2; j_call: TRBJ2-5; d_call: TRBD2; cdr3_aa: CASSLGLAVETQYF; cdr3_nt: TGTGCCAGCAGCTTAGGACTAGCTGTAGAGACCCAGTACTTC
clone_size: -; v_call: TRBV3-1; j_call: TRBJ1-3; d_call: -; cdr3_aa: CASSHNVASSGNTIYF; cdr3_nt: TGTGCCAGCAGCCATAATGTAGCGAGCTCTGGAAACACCATATATTTT
clone_size: -; v_call: TRBV6-2/TRBV6-3; j_call: TRBJ1-1; d_call: -; cdr3_aa: CASSSSYMNTEAFF; cdr3_nt: TGTGCCAGCAGCTCCAGCTACATGAACACTGAAGCTTTCTTT
clone_size: -; v_call: TRBV7-2; j_call: TRBJ2-5; d_call: TRBD2; cdr3_aa: CASSRPGSGRKTQYF; cdr3_nt: TGTGCCAGCAGCCGCCCCGGTAGCGGGAGAAAGACCCAGTACTTC
clone_size: -; v_call: TRBV29-1; j_call: TRBJ2-3; d_call: -; cdr3_aa: CSVGASGNTDTQYF; cdr3_nt: TGCAGCGTTGGAGCCAGCGGAAACACAGATACGCAGTATTTT
clone_size: -; v_call: TRBV9; j_call: TRBJ1-1; d_call: -; cdr3_aa: CASSVVWNTEAFF; cdr3_nt: TGTGCCAGCAGCGTAGTTTGGAACACTGAAGCTTTCTTT
clone_size: few; v_call: TRBV4-2; j_call: TRBJ1-4; d_call: -; cdr3_aa: CASSQEYQTGGDEKLFF; cdr3_nt: TGTGCCAGCAGCCAAGAGTATCAGACAGGAGGGGATGAAAAACTGTTTTTT
clone_size: few; v_call: TRBV9; j_call: TRBJ1-1; d_call: -; cdr3_aa: CASSVGQGLNTEAFF; cdr3_nt: TGTGCCAGCAGCGTAGGGCAGGGCCTCAATACTGAAGCTTTCTTT
clone_size: few; v_call: TRBV25-1; j_call: TRBJ2-5; d_call: TRBD1; cdr3_aa: CASTPSGGNKETQYF; cdr3_nt: TGTGCCAGCACTCCCTCAGGGGGCAATAAAGAGACCCAGTACTTC
clone_size: -; v_call: TRBV15; j_call: TRBJ2-5; d_call: -; cdr3_aa: CATSRDDGSRETQYF; cdr3_nt: TGTGCCACCAGCAGAGATGATGGATCGCGGGAGACCCAGTACTTC
clone_size: few; v_call: TRBV29-1; j_call: TRBJ2-1; d_call: TRBD2; cdr3_aa: CSVRLAGGNEQFF; cdr3_nt: TGCAGCGTTCGACTAGCGGGAGGGAATGAGCAGTTCTTC
clone_size: many; v_call: TRBV4-3; j_call: TRBJ1-2; d_call: -; cdr3_aa: CASSQARNRGYGYTF; cdr3_nt: TGCGCCAGCAGCCAAGCAAGGAATCGCGGCTATGGCTACACCTTC
clone_size: -; v_call: TRBV6-2/TRBV6-3; j_call: TRBJ2-3; d_call: TRBD2; cdr3_aa: CASSGGLAGGSDTQYF; cdr3_nt: TGTGCCAGCAGTGGAGGACTAGCGGGGGGGTCAGATACGCAGTATTTT
clone_size: -; v_call: TRBV11-2; j_call: TRBJ2-2; d_call: -; cdr3_aa: CASSLDPTGELFF; cdr3_nt: TGTGCCAGCAGCTTAGATCCGACCGGGGAGCTGTTTTTT
clone_size: many; v_call: TRBV7-9; j_call: TRBJ1-2; d_call: TRBD1; cdr3_aa: CASSLAYRDREGGYTF; cdr3_nt: TGTGCCAGCAGCTTAGCCTACCGGGACAGGGAGGGTGGCTACACCTTC
clone_size: many; v_call: TRBV7-3; j_call: TRBJ2-1; d_call: TRBD2; cdr3_aa: CASSSGAGGRNEQFF; cdr3_nt: TGTGCCAGCAGCTCCGGAGCGGGGGGCAGGAATGAGCAGTTCTTC
clone_size: -; v_call: TRBV25-1; j_call: TRBJ1-2; d_call: -; cdr3_aa: CASSEVSANYGYTF; cdr3_nt: TGTGCCAGCAGTGAAGTCTCAGCCAACTATGGCTACACCTTC
clone_size: few; v_call: TRBV12-5; j_call: TRBJ2-3; d_call: -; cdr3_aa: CASGTSTDTQYF; cdr3_nt: TGTGCTAGCGGGACTAGCACAGATACGCAGTATTTT
clone_size: -; v_call: TRBV20-1; j_call: TRBJ2-7; d_call: TRBD1; cdr3_aa: CSASGQLYEQYF; cdr3_nt: TGCAGTGCCTCGGGACAGCTCTACGAGCAGTACTTC
clone_size: many; v_call: TRBV27; j_call: TRBJ2-5; d_call: -; cdr3_aa: CASSKAEGQETQYF; cdr3_nt: TGTGCCAGCAGCAAGGCCGAGGGCCAAGAGACCCAGTACTTC
clone_size: few; v_call: TRBV7-2; j_call: TRBJ1-3; d_call: -; cdr3_aa: CASSSEVSAGNTIYF; cdr3_nt: TGTGCCAGCAGCTCCGAGGTCTCAGCGGGAAACACCATATATTTT
clone_size: once; v_call: TRBV7-2; j_call: TRBJ2-3; d_call: TRBD1; cdr3_aa: CASTTGWTDTQYF; cdr3_nt: TGTGCCAGTACGACAGGGTGGACAGATACGCAGTATTTT
clone_size: -; v_call: TRBV10-1; j_call: TRBJ2-3; d_call: -; cdr3_aa: CASSESTVTDTQYF; cdr3_nt: TGCGCCAGCAGTGAGTCGACAGTCACAGATACGCAGTATTTT
clone_size: few; v_call: TRBV6-6; j_call: TRBJ2-7; d_call: -; cdr3_aa: CASRPGTLLREQYF; cdr3_nt: TGTGCCAGCAGACCGGGGACCCTACTACGCGAGCAGTACTTC
clone_size: few; v_call: TRBV6-5; j_call: TRBJ1-2; d_call: TRBD1; cdr3_aa: CASSRDREQGYTF; cdr3_nt: TGTGCCAGCAGTAGGGACAGGGAACAAGGCTACACCTTC
clone_size: few; v_call: TRBV5-1; j_call: TRBJ1-6; d_call: -; cdr3_aa: CASSPLGTDNSPLHF; cdr3_nt: TGCGCCAGCAGCCCATTGGGCACTGATAATTCACCCCTCCACTTT
clone_size: many; v_call: TRBV6-1; j_call: TRBJ2-7; d_call: -; cdr3_aa: CASSEGYPVFHEQYF; cdr3_nt: TGTGCCAGCAGTGAAGGGTATCCAGTCTTCCACGAGCAGTACTTC
clone_size: many; v_call: TRBV12-3/TRBV12-4; j_call: TRBJ2-5; d_call: -; cdr3_aa: CASSFGRRETQYF; cdr3_nt: TGTGCCAGCAGTTTTGGGAGACGAGAGACCCAGTACTTC
clone_size: -; v_call: TRBV29-1; j_call: TRBJ1-1; d_call: TRBD1; cdr3_aa: CSARGLNTEAFF; cdr3_nt: TGCAGCGCCAGGGGGCTGAACACTGAAGCTTTCTTT
clone_size: many; v_call: TRBV27; j_call: TRBJ1-1; d_call: -; cdr3_aa: CASNTGTEAFF; cdr3_nt: TGTGCCAGCAACACTGGCACTGAAGCTTTCTTT
clone_size: many; v_call: TRBV11-2; j_call: TRBJ2-1; d_call: -; cdr3_aa: CASSLSWSSDNEQFF; cdr3_nt: TGTGCCAGCAGCTTATCCTGGAGCTCAGACAATGAGCAGTTCTTC
clone_size: many; v_call: TRBV11-3; j_call: TRBJ2-1; d_call: -; cdr3_aa: CASSLELYNEQFF; cdr3_nt: TGTGCCAGCAGCTTGGAACTATACAATGAGCAGTTCTTC
clone_size: -; v_call: TRBV6-2/TRBV6-3; j_call: TRBJ2-1; d_call: TRBD2; cdr3_aa: CASSYTGTRSEQFF; cdr3_nt: TGTGCCAGCAGTTACACGGGGACTAGAAGCGAGCAGTTCTTC
clone_size: many; v_call: TRBV20-1; j_call: TRBJ1-2; d_call: -; cdr3_aa: CSAWAQPRDGYTF; cdr3_nt: TGCAGTGCTTGGGCCCAGCCACGGGATGGCTACACCTTC
clone_size: -; v_call: TRBV19; j_call: TRBJ2-3; d_call: TRBD2; cdr3_aa: CASLCGRDTDTQYF; cdr3_nt: TGTGCCAGTCTTTGCGGGAGGGACACAGATACGCAGTATTTT
clone_size: -; v_call: TRBV5-5; j_call: TRBJ2-7; d_call: -; cdr3_aa: CASSRSDGGGWYEQYF; cdr3_nt: TGTGCCAGCAGCCGTAGTGATGGGGGAGGTTGGTACGAGCAGTACTTC
clone_size: -; v_call: TRBV27; j_call: TRBJ2-3; d_call: -; cdr3_aa: CASRMTSTDTQYF; cdr3_nt: TGTGCCAGCAGGATGACTAGCACAGATACGCAGTATTTT
clone_size: few; v_call: TRBV7-3; j_call: TRBJ2-7; d_call: TRBD2; cdr3_aa: CASSQSGGSSYEQYF; cdr3_nt: TGTGCCAGCAGCCAGAGCGGGGGGAGCTCCTACGAGCAGTACTTC
clone_size: few; v_call: TRBV12-3/TRBV12-4; j_call: TRBJ1-2; d_call: -; cdr3_aa: CASSLTRSHYGYTF; cdr3_nt: TGTGCCAGCAGTTTGACTAGGTCCCACTATGGCTACACCTTC
clone_size: -; v_call: TRBV7-2; j_call: TRBJ2-1; d_call: TRBD2; cdr3_aa: CASSLASGRKGEQFF; cdr3_nt: TGTGCCAGCAGCTTAGCTAGCGGGCGGAAGGGTGAGCAGTTCTTC
clone_size: -; v_call: TRBV12-3/TRBV12-4; j_call: TRBJ2-7; d_call: TRBD2; cdr3_aa: CASSLTQSGTAVKQYF; cdr3_nt: TGTGCCAGCAGTTTGACTCAAAGCGGGACTGCGGTGAAGCAGTACTTC
clone_size: few; v_call: TRBV6-1; j_call: TRBJ2-5; d_call: -; cdr3_aa: CASKSRWDPSVGETQYF; cdr3_nt: TGTGCCAGCAAGAGCCGCTGGGACCCGAGCGTTGGGGAGACCCAGTACTTC
clone_size: -; v_call: TRBV5-1; j_call: TRBJ2-1; d_call: -; cdr3_aa: CAGPRVAGEQFF; cdr3_nt: TGCGCCGGTCCCAGGGTTGCCGGTGAGCAGTTCTTC
clone_size: -; v_call: TRBV15; j_call: TRBJ1-1; d_call: TRBD1; cdr3_aa: CATSWDRNTEAFF; cdr3_nt: TGTGCCACCAGCTGGGACAGGAACACTGAAGCTTTCTTT
clone_size: few; v_call: TRBV6-6; j_call: TRBJ2-5; d_call: -; cdr3_aa: CASRPRLTASPSLETQYF; cdr3_nt: TGTGCCAGCAGACCGCGGCTCACTGCCTCCCCTTCTTTAGAGACCCAGTACTTC
clone_size: few; v_call: TRBV5-5; j_call: TRBJ2-7; d_call: -; cdr3_aa: CASSPEAGAYGSYEQYF; cdr3_nt: TGTGCCAGCAGCCCGGAGGCAGGGGCATACGGCTCCTACGAGCAGTACTTC
clone_size: many; v_call: TRBV20-1; j_call: TRBJ2-7; d_call: TRBD2; cdr3_aa: CSARGGGYYEQYF; cdr3_nt: TGCAGTGCTCGGGGCGGGGGGTACTACGAGCAGTACTTC
clone_size: -; v_call: TRBV12-3/TRBV12-4; j_call: TRBJ1-2; d_call: -; cdr3_aa: CASSFIVFYGYTF; cdr3_nt: TGTGCCAGCAGTTTCATCGTGTTCTATGGCTACACCTTC
clone_size: -; v_call: TRBV12-5; j_call: TRBJ2-7; d_call: -; cdr3_aa: CASALTFYEQYF; cdr3_nt: TGTGCTAGTGCCCTGACGTTCTACGAGCAGTACTTC
clone_size: few; v_call: TRBV7-2; j_call: TRBJ2-7; d_call: TRBD2; cdr3_aa: CASSFQAGDYEQYF; cdr3_nt: TGTGCCAGCAGCTTTCAAGCGGGAGACTACGAGCAGTACTTC
clone_size: many; v_call: TRBV12-3/TRBV12-4; j_call: TRBJ2-1; d_call: TRBD1; cdr3_aa: CASSRSDRGRQFF; cdr3_nt: TGTGCCAGCAGCCGGTCGGACAGGGGCAGGCAGTTCTTC
clone_size: -; v_call: TRBV5-1; j_call: TRBJ2-7; d_call: -; cdr3_aa: CASSLFGDEQYF; cdr3_nt: TGCGCCAGCAGCTTGTTCGGCGACGAGCAGTACTTC
clone_size: -; v_call: TRBV9; j_call: TRBJ1-4; d_call: -; cdr3_aa: CASSVLGPNEKLFF; cdr3_nt: TGTGCCAGCAGCGTGTTGGGGCCCAATGAAAAACTGTTTTTT